This note documents a single TCR beta chain sequence. This sample stems from a study of blood T cell repertoires in COVID-19. Across the study: The United States, Italy and Spain provided the acute and convalescent COVID-19 samples. T cells, B-cell-depleted T cells, or PBMCs supplied cDNA or gDNA.

The length of the CDR3 is 13 residues. The junction had 5 bases not matched to a gene; V was cut back by 6 bases and J by 6 bases. Under the authors' procedure: Amplification from reference gene primers served as the basis for estimated nucleated cell counts. Measured with immunoSEQ multiplex PCR; TCRdb has only the in-frame clones, and not every one. The DNA was the basis for D and trimming; V, J and clone size are from that table. The sample includes about 61,000 clones, about 80% of them seen just once. Material: peripheral blood. The rearrangement joins TRBV12-3 or TRBV12-4 to TRBJ1-2, with TRBD1 identical over 9 bases. This receptor was taken from a man aged 80 or over with active or convalescent COVID-19. CDR3 coding DNA: TGTGCCAGCAGGCAAAACAGGGGGCATGGCTACACCTTC. It codes for CASRQNRGHGYTF.